What follows are 23 T cell receptor beta chains derived from one specimen sequenced in a study of CD8 T cells in Susac syndrome. RNA, at roughly 0.5 to 1 ug, was reverse transcribed with random hexamers. Using its own MiXCR run on the immunoSEQ multiplex PCR reads, TCRdb lists one record per CDR3 protein. The table has over 95,000 distinct CDR3 sequences, around nine tenths seen once. The source material was CD4+ T cells from PBMCs. Every receptor here comes from a human donor in good health.

The CDR3 spells CSADRDRENTEAFF. The CDR3 region has the DNA TGCAGCGCTGACCGGGACAGAGAAAACACTGAAGCTTTCTTT. The V gene is TRBV29-1, the J gene TRBJ1-1, with 7 bases that match TRBD1. CDR1 SQVTM and CDR2 ANQGSEA come from the germline V gene. Losses at the gene ends were 7 bases for V and 2 bases for J; bases not matched to a gene: 10. This CDR3 region has 14 residues.

As for this clonotype: Sequence at one end of the junction differs from germline and may be a read error. This chain links TRBV12-5 with TRBJ1-1, with a tentative D call TRBD1 (5 bases). The length of the CDR3 is 13 residues. Germline assignment: CDR1 LGHNT and CDR2 FRNRAP. CDR3 loop: CANGAGTWTEAFF. The CDR3 DNA follows: TGTGCTAATGGTGCTGGGACGTGGACTGAAGCTTTCTTT.

J is TRBJ2-7 and V is TRBV28; no reliable D call. The CDR3 is 14 residues long. From germline, CDR1 is MDHEN and CDR2 SYDVKM. V lost 6 bases and J lost 6, with 18 bases in between. The CDR3 reads CASRLNSDLSEQYF. CDR3 in DNA: TGTGCCAGCAGACTCAACTCGGACCTGTCCGAGCAGTACTTC.

The rearrangement uses TRBV7-2 and TRBJ2-5; 9 nucleotides line up with TRBD2. Germline V gives CDR1 SGHTA, CDR2 FQGNSA. J gave up 4 bases and V 5 bases, and 8 bases lay outside the gene matches. The CDR3 is made up of 15 amino acids. DNA of the CDR3: TGTGCCAGCAGCGGGGGCGGGGGGGCCCGAGAGACCCAGTACTTC. It specifies CASSGGGGARETQYF.

The CDR3 loop reads CASSHLGATEAFF. The CDR3 DNA is TGTGCCAGCAGCCACTTGGGGGCCACTGAAGCTTTCTTT. The chain combines TRBV3-1 with TRBJ1-1; possibly TRBD1 for D (6 bases). The CDR3 spans 13 residues. Germline values: CDR1 LGHDT, CDR2 YNNKEL (reference sequence). Trimming took off 3 bases at V and 4 bases at J, with 9 bases between the two ends.

The V call is TRBV6-5, the J call TRBJ2-3; D call uncertain. The V end was cut by 5 bases, the J end by 2 bases, with 14 bases between. The CDR3 is 15 amino acids. The germline V gene has CDR1 MNHEY and CDR2 SVGAGI. This CDR3 reads CASSPGELLTDTQYF. CDR3 DNA sequence: TGTGCCAGCAGTCCCGGTGAGCTCCTCACAGATACGCAGTATTTT.

This clonotype appeared a single time. CDR3 in amino acids: CSARQGAQPQHF. The CDR3 region has the DNA TGCAGTGCGCGACAGGGGGCTCAGCCCCAGCATTTT. The chain couples TRBV20-1 to TRBJ1-5; 10 positions agree with TRBD1. CDR1 and CDR2 (germline): DFQATT, SNEGSKA (reference sequence). CDR3 length equals 12 residues. Unmatched junction bases numbered 2, after V lost 6 bases and J lost 6 bases.

The chain carries TRBV29-1 and TRBJ1-1; D remains unclear. The CDR3 is 13 residues long. The germline V gene has CDR1 SQVTM and CDR2 ANQGSEA. Trimming removed 6 bases from V and 2 bases from J, with 13 bases in between. The chain's CDR3 is CSVRGNINTEAFF. CDR3 nucleotide sequence: TGCAGCGTCAGAGGTAATATTAACACTGAAGCTTTCTTT.

This chain uses TRBV28 with TRBJ2-7, with 7 positions matching TRBD1. Germline values: CDR1 MDHEN, CDR2 SYDVKM. V lost 4 bases to trimming and J lost 3 bases; unmatched junction nucleotides: 12. The CDR3 is 16 residues long. The CDR3 DNA follows: TGTGCCAGCAGTTGGGCCCAGGAGACAGGGAACTACGAGCAGTACTTC. Its translation: CASSWAQETGNYEQYF.

The chain couples TRBV18 to TRBJ2-3, with a weak D call TRBD2 (5 bases). Per germline, CDR1 KGHSH and CDR2 LQKENI. This CDR3 contains 15 residues. The V gene lost 4 bases and the J gene lost 0 bases, with 11 bases spanning the gap. The CDR3 here is CASSRTEGSTDTQYF. CDR3 nucleotide sequence: TGTGCCAGCTCACGAACCGAGGGAAGCACAGATACGCAGTATTTT.

The chain is built from TRBV19 and TRBJ2-7; 7 positions agree with TRBD1. Germline V lookup: CDR1 LNHDA, CDR2 SQIVND (reference sequence). V dropped 5 bases and J dropped 2; count of bases not matched to a gene: 9. This CDR3 has 15 amino acids. The CDR3 nucleotides read TGTGCCAGTAGTCCAGAGGGACAGAGCGCCTACGAGCAGTACTTC. This translates into CASSPEGQSAYEQYF.

The J gene is TRBJ2-7, the V gene TRBV20-1, with D unclear. The CDR3 runs 14 residues. Trimming shortened V by 1 base and J by 0 bases, and 10 bases separated the two germline ends. Germline V gene sequence: CDR1 DFQATT, CDR2 SNEGSKA (reference sequence). The chain's CDR3 is CSARGQIYSYEQYF. CDR3 coding DNA: TGCAGTGCTAGAGGTCAGATATACTCCTACGAGCAGTACTTC.

V is TRBV4-3 and J is TRBJ2-2, with 9 bases fitting TRBD1. The V gene end was trimmed by 5 bases and the J gene end by 3 bases; junction bases not matched to a gene: 13. Germline V CDR1 and CDR2: LGHNA, YSLEER. CDR3 length: 18 residues. CDR3 loop: CASSSGRRGTGYTGELFF. In DNA form, the CDR3 reads TGCGCCAGCAGCTCCGGACGAAGGGGGACAGGGTACACCGGGGAGCTGTTTTTT.

The chain uses TRBV4-2 and TRBJ2-2, with a weak D call TRBD2 (6 bases). CDR3 length: 14 residues. Trimming left V 4 bases short and J 9 bases short, with 15 bases between. Germline CDR1 is LGHNA and CDR2 is YNFKEQ. The CDR3 reads CASSLLAGTRELFF. Written as DNA, the CDR3 is TGTGCCAGCAGCCTACTAGCCGGAACCAGGGAGCTGTTTTTT.

This clonotype is a singleton in its sample. The V and J genes are TRBV6-5 and TRBJ2-3; 8 bases align to TRBD2. J was trimmed by 2 bases and V by 0 bases; bases with no gene match: 7. CDR1 MNHEY and CDR2 SVGAGI come from the germline V gene. The CDR3 is 17 amino acids. CDR3 bases: TGTGCCAGCAGTTACTCTGTCGGCGGGGGGCTCACAGATACGCAGTATTTT. Protein: CASSYSVGGGLTDTQYF.

To note about this clonotype: At one end, the junction sequence differs from germline, possibly due to a read error. The chain is built from TRBV7-9 and TRBJ2-7; 8 positions match TRBD2. Per the germline V gene, CDR1 is SEHNR and CDR2 is FQNEAQ (reference sequence). The CDR3 has 16 amino acids. The CDR3 loop reads CASNLAWREEAYEQYF. The CDR3 nucleotides read TGTGCCAGCAACTTAGCCTGGCGGGAGGAGGCCTACGAGCAGTACTTC.

The DNA for the CDR3 is TGTGCCAGCTCAGGAGGCCAGATCACCTACGAGCAGTACTTC. Its protein is CASSGGQITYEQYF. This rearrangement joins TRBV6-2 or TRBV6-3 to TRBJ2-7; maybe TRBD2 (5 bases). V dropped 8 bases and J dropped 2 bases, with 16 bases sitting between them. The CDR3 length is 14 residues. Germline V gene data show CDR1 as MNHEY and CDR2 as SVGEGT.

V and J are TRBV13 and TRBJ2-1; D unclear. The CDR3 totals 12 residues. Germline CDR1 reads PRHDT; CDR2 reads FYEKMQ (reference sequence). V was pared by 5 bases and J by 10 bases, with 12 bases between. The CDR3: CASSADWQEQFF. DNA of the CDR3: TGTGCCAGCAGCGCCGACTGGCAGGAGCAGTTCTTC.

The rearrangement joins TRBV9 to TRBJ1-2, with TRBD1 as a possible D gene (6 bases). This CDR3 is built from 14 residues. Between the trimmed V and J ends, which lost 5 bases and 3 bases, there was a span of 14 bases. CDR1 and CDR2 (germline): SGDLS, YYNGEE. The CDR3 loop is CASRQKEGDYGYTF. CDR3 DNA: TGTGCCAGCAGGCAAAAGGAGGGGGACTATGGCTACACCTTC.

The rearrangement joins TRBV10-3 to TRBJ2-6; the D is unclear. The germline V gene has CDR1 ENHRY and CDR2 SYGVKD. Trimming took off 8 bases at V and 2 bases at J, with 10 bases between the two ends. The CDR3 covers 14 residues. The CDR3 spells CAISIGPGANVLTF. The CDR3 nucleotides read TGTGCCATCTCCATTGGGCCTGGGGCCAACGTCCTGACTTTC.

The V gene is TRBV7-2, the J gene TRBJ2-1; D possibly matches TRBD1 or TRBD2 (7 bases each). Germline CDR1 is SGHTA and CDR2 is FQGNSA. V lost 2 bases to trimming and J lost 2 bases, with 16 bases between them. The CDR3 is 17 amino acids. The CDR3 protein is CASSLTRGGGAYNEQFF. The CDR3 coding sequence is TGTGCCAGCAGCTTAACCCGGGGAGGGGGCGCCTACAATGAGCAGTTCTTC.

This chain joins TRBV14 and TRBJ1-3, with D hard to call. V was trimmed by 5 bases and J by 4 bases, leaving 18 bases between them. The CDR3 spans 16 residues. Germline V gives CDR1 SGHDN, CDR2 FVKESK. CDR3 nucleotides: TGTGCCAGCAGCTATAAACACCAGGTCGGGGGAAACACCATATATTTT. Residues: CASSYKHQVGGNTIYF.

The V call is TRBV7-2, the J call TRBJ2-3; the match to TRBD2 covers 7 bases. Losses at the gene ends were 5 bases for V and 4 bases for J; bases not matched to a gene: 15. This CDR3 contains 17 residues. Germline V gene lookup returns CDR1 SGHTA and CDR2 FQGNSA. CDR3 in amino acids: CASSPGGPGLRSDTQYF. The CDR3 nucleotides read TGTGCCAGCAGCCCTGGGGGTCCGGGACTACGTTCAGATACGCAGTATTTT.